Each of the 10 T cell receptor beta chains below was sequenced from the same sample in a study of blood T cells in healthy people across ages. Alongside a J-beta primer mix, a sample-barcoded 5' primer served in a second PCR lasting about 6 to 12 cycles. Via MiXCR, TCRdb re-called the 5' RACE reads, giving one row per CDR3 protein. The table includes around 1.5 million distinct CDR3 sequences, about 31% detected once. The specimen sequenced was blood. Receptors originate from a woman aged 25 to 45 in good health.

The rearrangement uses TRBV24-1 and TRBJ2-1; TRBD1 matches at 7 bases. The CDR3 length is 16 residues. The germline V gene has CDR1 KGHDR and CDR2 SFDVKD. V lost 2 bases, J lost 0 bases, and 3 bases stayed unmatched. The CDR3 protein is CATSDSGTVSYNEQFF. The CDR3 bases are TGTGCCACCAGTGATTCCGGGACAGTCTCCTACAATGAGCAGTTCTTC.

This clonotype was recorded a few times. The chain recombines TRBV5-6 with TRBJ1-5; TRBD1 matches at 7 bases. Germline CDR1 reads SGHDT; CDR2 reads YYEEEE. The CDR3 consists of 15 residues. V lost 4 bases, J lost 0 bases, and 4 bases stayed unmatched. This chain's CDR3 is CASSRQGSSNQPQHF. CDR3 coding DNA: TGTGCCAGCAGCCGACAGGGTTCTAGCAATCAGCCCCAGCATTTT. Full variable domain (remainder filled in from reference TRBV5-6 and TRBJ1-5): DAGVTQSPTHLIKTRGQQVTLRCSPKSGHDTVSWYQQALGQGPQFIFQYYEEEERQRGNFPDRFSGHQFPNYSSELNVNALLLGDSALYLCASSRQGSSNQPQHFGDGTRLSIL.

The rearrangement joins TRBV6-1 to TRBJ2-1, with D maybe TRBD2 (6 bases). The germline gives CDR1 MNHNS, CDR2 SASEGT. There are 13 residues in the CDR3. The germline V and J ends were trimmed by 5 bases and 10 bases, with 15 bases remaining between them. The CDR3 here is CASSLQEGEEQFF. For the CDR3, the DNA is TGTGCCAGCAGTTTACAGGAGGGAGAGGAGCAGTTCTTC.

The J gene is TRBJ2-3, the V gene TRBV20-1; 8 bases align to TRBD1. Per the germline V gene, CDR1 is DFQATT and CDR2 is SNEGSKA (reference sequence). J gave up 0 bases and V 3 bases, and 14 bases lay outside the gene matches. The CDR3 sequence is 18 residues long. The CDR3 nucleotides are TGCAGTGCTAGTGGAGGCGGCGGCCAGGGGGCTAGCACAGATACGCAGTATTTT. It codes for CSASGGGGQGASTDTQYF.

This clonotype was found a few times. The chain couples TRBV3-1 to TRBJ2-3, with D perhaps TRBD1 (6 bases). Per the germline V gene, CDR1 is LGHDT and CDR2 is YNNKEL (reference sequence). This CDR3 has 14 amino acids. The V end was cut by 0 bases, the J end by 5 bases, with 9 bases between. The chain's CDR3 is CASSQDWGQDTQYF. DNA of the CDR3: TGTGCCAGCAGCCAAGATTGGGGACAAGATACGCAGTATTTT.

V and J are TRBV4-1 and TRBJ2-1, with 7 bases fitting TRBD2. Germline V lookup: CDR1 MGHRA, CDR2 YSYEKL. The CDR3 extends over 15 amino acids. The ends lost 4 bases at V and 6 bases at J; junction bases unmatched: 9. The DNA for the CDR3 is TGCGCCAGCAGCCCCTGGGGGGGACGGGGCAATGAGCAGTTCTTC. It yields the protein CASSPWGGRGNEQFF.

The chain has TRBV9 and TRBJ2-2; perhaps TRBD1 as D (6 bases). Between the trimmed V and J ends, which lost 0 bases and 5 bases, there was a span of 14 bases. CDR3 size: 16 residues. CDR1 and CDR2 (germline): SGDLS, YYNGEE. CDR3 DNA sequence: TGTGCCAGCAGCGTAGACGGGGTTACAGGGACCGGGGAGCTGTTTTTT. Protein: CASSVDGVTGTGELFF.

This clonotype was seen only a few times. This chain joins TRBV10-3 and TRBJ2-7, with TRBD1 matching 12 bases. Germline V gene data show CDR1 as ENHRY and CDR2 as SYGVKD. There are 17 residues in the CDR3. V lost 6 bases to trimming and J lost 0 bases; unmatched junction nucleotides: 9. CDR3 in amino acids: CAISAGTGGILSYEQYF. The CDR3 bases are TGTGCCATCAGCGCCGGGACAGGGGGCATCCTCTCCTACGAGCAGTACTTC.

This clonotype was detected a few times. This sequence joins TRBV7-9 and TRBJ2-1, with D perhaps matching TRBD1 or TRBD2 (5 bases each). Germline CDR1 SEHNR, CDR2 FQNEAQ (reference sequence). This CDR3 comprises 13 residues. V was trimmed by 7 bases and J by 5 bases, leaving 12 bases between them. The CDR3 loop is CASNSQGDNEQFF. The CDR3 DNA reads as TGTGCCAGCAACAGTCAGGGAGACAATGAGCAGTTCTTC.

This clonotype was seen more than once but under ten times. The V and J genes are TRBV2 and TRBJ1-2, with unresolved D. Germline assignment: CDR1 SNHLY and CDR2 FYNNEI. The V end was cut by 7 bases, the J end by 5 bases, with 20 bases between. The CDR3 totals 15 residues. The CDR3, as DNA: TGTGCCAGCACCGGAGCTCGGCAGGATTTATATGGCTACACCTTC. This codes for CASTGARQDLYGYTF. The full variable domain, in which reference TRBV2 and TRBJ1-2 provide the parts outside the CDR3, is EPEVTQTPSHQVTQMGQEVILRCVPISNHLYFYWYRQILGQKVEFLVSFYNNEISEKSEIFDDQFSVERPDGSNFTLKIRSTKLEDSAMYFCASTGARQDLYGYTFGSGTRLTVV.